One and the same sample provided the 8 T cell receptor beta chains below, sequenced in a study of cytomegalovirus exposure and HLA in healthy donors. PCR involved 60 Vbeta and 13 Jbeta primers. Here immunoSEQ multiplex PCR was the method, and the copy in TCRdb shows in-frame clones only, minus some. In the table there are around 110,000 clones, over 60% of which are singletons. Sample: PBMCs. These receptors all stem from a woman between 18 and 30 years old in good health and CMV-seropositive.

V usage is TRBV2 and J usage is TRBJ2-5; 8 positions agree with TRBD1. The germline V gene has CDR1 SNHLY and CDR2 FYNNEI. The J segment lost 3 bases and the V segment lost 6 bases, leaving 3 bases of the junction unmatched. The CDR3 covers 13 residues. CDR3: CASSSTGEETQYF. The CDR3 DNA sequence: TGTGCCAGCAGCTCGACAGGGGAAGAGACCCAGTACTTC.

The rearrangement uses TRBV5-1 and TRBJ1-3, with a weak D call TRBD1 (5 bases). Per the germline V gene, CDR1 is SGHRS and CDR2 is YFSETQ. With 0 bases removed from V and 4 bases from J, the gap between germline ends came to 11 bases. The CDR3 consists of 15 residues. DNA of the CDR3: TGCGCCAGCAGCTTGGGGAGGGGTCCGGGAAACACCATATATTTT. It is translated as CASSLGRGPGNTIYF. The complete variable domain, with remaining parts taken from reference TRBV5-1 and TRBJ1-3, reads KAGVTQTPRYLIKTRGQQVTLSCSPISGHRSVSWYQQTPGQGLQFLFEYFSETQRNKGNFPGRFSGRQFSNSRSEMNVSTLELGDSALYLCASSLGRGPGNTIYFGEGSWLTVV.

The CDR3 sequence: CASSKTGGETQYF. CDR3 coding DNA: TGTGCCAGTAGTAAGACAGGGGGAGAGACCCAGTACTTC. The chain links TRBV19 to TRBJ2-5; 9 bases are a match to TRBD1. Germline V gene sequence: CDR1 LNHDA, CDR2 SQIVND (reference sequence). This CDR3 spans 13 amino acids. Trimming removed 4 bases from V and 4 bases from J; junction bases left unmatched: 1.

The gene calls are TRBV29-1 and TRBJ2-1; D may be TRBD1 (6 bases). Trimming stripped 3 bases from V and 4 bases from J, with 19 bases between. The CDR3 spans 16 residues. Germline V CDR1 and CDR2: SQVTM, ANQGSEA. CDR3 coding DNA: TGCAGCGTTGAGGGGGCTGACCGCCCGGATTACAATGAGCAGTTCTTC. As protein: CSVEGADRPDYNEQFF.

V gene TRBV15 combines with J gene TRBJ2-7; TRBD2 might be the D (5 bases). Trimming took off 11 bases at V and 1 base at J, with 12 bases between the two ends. The CDR3 runs 12 residues. Germline V gene data show CDR1 as LNHNV and CDR2 as YYDKDF (reference sequence). The CDR3 reads CALGRRSYEQYF. The CDR3 nucleotides are TGTGCCCTGGGAAGGAGGTCCTACGAGCAGTACTTC.

V and J are TRBV23-1 and TRBJ1-5; TRBD1 matches 8 bases. Being an ORF, TRBV23-1 has a function that is uncertain. The CDR3 totals 15 residues. The trim removed 6 bases at V and 3 bases at J, leaving 7 bases unmatched. The CDR3, as DNA: TGCGCCAGCAGCCGTAAGACAGGGGTCAATCAGCCCCAGCATTTT. Its translation is CASSRKTGVNQPQHF.

This chain uses TRBV4-2 with TRBJ2-3; D unresolved. Germline V gene sequence: CDR1 LGHNA, CDR2 YNFKEQ. The CDR3 runs 12 residues. V shed 4 bases and J shed 4 bases, with 6 bases lying between them. The CDR3 protein is CASSRLADTQYF. As DNA, the CDR3 is TGTGCCAGCAGCCGACTGGCAGATACGCAGTATTTT.

This clone has only one observation. J is TRBJ2-7 and V is TRBV5-1, with a tentative D call TRBD2 (6 bases). Germline assignment: CDR1 SGHRS and CDR2 YFSETQ. The V gene lost 5 bases and the J gene lost 3 bases, with 9 bases spanning the gap. The CDR3 loop spans 12 amino acids. The CDR3 sequence is CASSSTSYEQYF. In DNA form, the CDR3 reads TGCGCCAGCAGTTCGACTAGCTACGAGCAGTACTTC. Variable domain in full (rest from reference TRBV5-1 and TRBJ2-7): KAGVTQTPRYLIKTRGQQVTLSCSPISGHRSVSWYQQTPGQGLQFLFEYFSETQRNKGNFPGRFSGRQFSNSRSEMNVSTLELGDSALYLCASSSTSYEQYFGPGTRLTVT.